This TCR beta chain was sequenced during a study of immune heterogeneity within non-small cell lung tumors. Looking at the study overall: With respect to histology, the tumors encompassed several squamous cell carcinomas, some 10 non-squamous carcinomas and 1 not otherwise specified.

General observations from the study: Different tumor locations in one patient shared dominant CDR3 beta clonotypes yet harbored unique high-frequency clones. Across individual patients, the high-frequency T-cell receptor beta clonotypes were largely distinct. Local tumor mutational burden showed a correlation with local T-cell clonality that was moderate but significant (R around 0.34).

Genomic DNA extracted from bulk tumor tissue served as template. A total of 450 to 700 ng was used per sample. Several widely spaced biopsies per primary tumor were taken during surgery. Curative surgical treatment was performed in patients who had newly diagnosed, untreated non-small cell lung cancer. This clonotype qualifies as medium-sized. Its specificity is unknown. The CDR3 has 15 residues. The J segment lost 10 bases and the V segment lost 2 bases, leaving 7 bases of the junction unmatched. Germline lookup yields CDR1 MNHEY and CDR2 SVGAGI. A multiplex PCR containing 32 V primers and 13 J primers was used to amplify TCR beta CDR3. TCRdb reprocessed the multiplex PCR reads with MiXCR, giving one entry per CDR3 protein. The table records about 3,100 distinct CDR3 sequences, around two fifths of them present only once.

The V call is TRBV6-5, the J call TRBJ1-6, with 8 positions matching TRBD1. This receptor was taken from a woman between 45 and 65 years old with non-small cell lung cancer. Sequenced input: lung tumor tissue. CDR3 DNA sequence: TGTGCCAGCAGTTACCAGCAGGGGGCTGGGTCACCCCTCCACTTT. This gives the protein CASSYQQGAGSPLHF.